This T cell receptor (beta chain) was sequenced for a study of CD4 T cells in relation to SARS-CoV-2 and coronaviruses. The unexposed donors gave CD4+ T cells in about 2011-2018, prior to COVID-19. Clones were read by immunoSEQ multiplex PCR, and TCRdb kept only the in-frame ones, dropping some. The repertoire holds some 64,000 clones, with about 95% as singletons. The CDR3 runs to 13 residues. Germline values: CDR1 KGHDR, CDR2 SFDVKD. The V gene lost 3 bases and the J gene lost 8 bases, with 9 bases spanning the gap. The sequence was obtained from a human donor in good health. The sequencing sample was made of naive CD4+ T cells from PBMCs. The subset was: naive CD4+ T cells isolated by negative enrichment. V and J are TRBV24-1 and TRBJ1-4; no clear D. For the CDR3, the DNA is TGTGCCACCAGTGATCCGAGGGCCGAAAAACTGTTTTTT. Translating gives CATSDPRAEKLFF.